Detailed here is one TCR beta chain. Its antigen is not identified. The sample originates from a study of T cell responses to AZD1222 COVID-19 vaccine. Overall study results and limits: Donors were mostly white British, more females; clonal diversity possibly underestimated.

The ends were cut back, 2 bases at V and 1 base at J, with 14 bases in the middle. The CDR3 runs 16 residues. Germline-derived CDR1 and CDR2 are MNHNS and SASEGT. Measured with immunoSEQ multiplex PCR; TCRdb has only the in-frame clones, and not every one. The repertoire holds more than 85,000 clones, about 87% seen once, with less than 4.5% in the top ten. V and J are TRBV6-1 and TRBJ1-1; D not certain. The specimen was peripheral blood, collected 28 days after the second AZD1222 dose. The receptor was derived from an adult who received the AZD1222 COVID-19 vaccine. The CDR3 DNA reads as TGTGCCAGCAGTGAATTCGAGGGAAGTACGAACACTGAAGCTTTCTTT. This sequence encodes CASSEFEGSTNTEAFF.